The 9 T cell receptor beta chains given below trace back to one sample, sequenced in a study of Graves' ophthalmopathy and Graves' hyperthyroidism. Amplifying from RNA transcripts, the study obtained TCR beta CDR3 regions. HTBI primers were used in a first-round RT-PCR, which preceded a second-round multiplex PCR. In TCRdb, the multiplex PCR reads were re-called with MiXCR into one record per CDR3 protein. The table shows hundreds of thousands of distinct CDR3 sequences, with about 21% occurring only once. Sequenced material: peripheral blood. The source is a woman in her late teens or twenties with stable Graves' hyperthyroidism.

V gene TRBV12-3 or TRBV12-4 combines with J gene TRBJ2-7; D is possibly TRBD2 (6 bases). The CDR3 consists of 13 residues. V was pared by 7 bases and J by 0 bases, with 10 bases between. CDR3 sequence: CASKGSGSYEQYF. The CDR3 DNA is TGTGCCAGCAAGGGTAGCGGCTCCTACGAGCAGTACTTC.

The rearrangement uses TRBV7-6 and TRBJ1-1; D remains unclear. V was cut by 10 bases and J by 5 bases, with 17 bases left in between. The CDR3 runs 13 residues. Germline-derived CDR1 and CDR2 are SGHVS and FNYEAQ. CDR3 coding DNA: TGTGCCACCGGAGCGGGGAGAGAGACTGAAGCTTTCTTT. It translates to CATGAGRETEAFF.

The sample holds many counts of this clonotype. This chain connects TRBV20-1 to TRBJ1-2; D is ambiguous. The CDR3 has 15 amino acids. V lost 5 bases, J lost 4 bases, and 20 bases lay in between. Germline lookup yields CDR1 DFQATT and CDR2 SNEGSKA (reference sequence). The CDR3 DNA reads TGCAGTGCTGTCCGTCGGCCCAGGAATTTCTATGGCTACACCTTC. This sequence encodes CSAVRRPRNFYGYTF.

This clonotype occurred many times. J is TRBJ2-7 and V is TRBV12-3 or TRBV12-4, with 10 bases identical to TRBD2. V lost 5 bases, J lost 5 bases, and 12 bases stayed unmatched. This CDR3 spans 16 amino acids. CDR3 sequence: CASSPTYTSGTDEQYF. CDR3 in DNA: TGTGCCAGCAGTCCTACCTACACTAGCGGGACCGACGAGCAGTACTTC.

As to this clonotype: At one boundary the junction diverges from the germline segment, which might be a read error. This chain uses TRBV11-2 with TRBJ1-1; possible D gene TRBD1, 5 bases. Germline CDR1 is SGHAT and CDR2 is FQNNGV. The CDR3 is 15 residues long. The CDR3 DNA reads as TGTGCCAGCAGCCCGACGGGACTATTGAACACTGATGCTTTCTTT. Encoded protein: CASSPTGLLNTDAFF.

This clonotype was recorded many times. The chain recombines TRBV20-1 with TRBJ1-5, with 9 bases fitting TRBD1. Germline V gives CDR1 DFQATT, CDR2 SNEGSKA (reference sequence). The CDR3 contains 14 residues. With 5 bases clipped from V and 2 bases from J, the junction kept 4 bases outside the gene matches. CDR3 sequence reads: CSARTGAGNQPQHF. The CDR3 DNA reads TGCAGTGCTCGGACAGGGGCTGGCAATCAGCCCCAGCATTTT.

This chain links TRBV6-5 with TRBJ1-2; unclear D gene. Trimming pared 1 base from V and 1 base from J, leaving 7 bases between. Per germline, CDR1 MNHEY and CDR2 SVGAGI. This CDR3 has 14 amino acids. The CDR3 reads CASSYYPGNYGYTF. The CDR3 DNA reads TGTGCCAGCAGTTACTATCCGGGTAACTATGGCTACACCTTC.

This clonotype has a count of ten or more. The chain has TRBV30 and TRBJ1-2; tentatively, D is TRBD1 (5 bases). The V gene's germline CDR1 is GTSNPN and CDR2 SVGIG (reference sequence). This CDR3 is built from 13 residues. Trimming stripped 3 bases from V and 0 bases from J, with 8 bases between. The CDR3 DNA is TGTGCCTGGAGCGACAGTGCTAACTATGGCTACACCTTC. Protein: CAWSDSANYGYTF.

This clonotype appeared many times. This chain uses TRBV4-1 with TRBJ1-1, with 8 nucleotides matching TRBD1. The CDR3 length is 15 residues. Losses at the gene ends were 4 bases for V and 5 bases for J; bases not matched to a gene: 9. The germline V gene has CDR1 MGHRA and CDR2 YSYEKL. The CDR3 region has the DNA TGCGCCAGCAGCCTATGGACAGGGAAGGCGACTGAAGCTTTCTTT. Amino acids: CASSLWTGKATEAFF.